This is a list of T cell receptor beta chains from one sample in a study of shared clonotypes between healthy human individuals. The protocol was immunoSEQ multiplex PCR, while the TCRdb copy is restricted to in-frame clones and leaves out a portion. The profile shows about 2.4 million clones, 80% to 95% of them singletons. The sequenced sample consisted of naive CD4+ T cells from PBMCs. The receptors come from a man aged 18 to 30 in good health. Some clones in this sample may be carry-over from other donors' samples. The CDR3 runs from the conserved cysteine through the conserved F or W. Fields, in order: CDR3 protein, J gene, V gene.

cdr3_aa: CASSLGLTGSEQYF; j_call: TRBJ2-7; v_call: TRBV7-3
cdr3_aa: CASRPQGGNQPQHF; j_call: TRBJ1-5; v_call: TRBV6-5
cdr3_aa: CASTHSNGLRQFF; j_call: TRBJ2-1; v_call: TRBV11-2
cdr3_aa: CASSLVSGRSYNEQFF; j_call: TRBJ2-1; v_call: TRBV7-8
cdr3_aa: CASSFYLDIVQYF; j_call: TRBJ2-7; v_call: TRBV5-4
cdr3_aa: CASSERGVSNQPQHF; j_call: TRBJ1-5; v_call: TRBV2
cdr3_aa: CASSDRNSYEQYF; j_call: NA; v_call: TRBV4-3
cdr3_aa: CASSQEAGQPQHF; j_call: TRBJ1-5; v_call: TRBV4-2
cdr3_aa: CASGPQSGKQYF; j_call: TRBJ2-7; v_call: TRBV9
cdr3_aa: CSVLLSVSGNTIYF; j_call: TRBJ1-3; v_call: TRBV29-1
cdr3_aa: CASSRTGPWETQYF; j_call: TRBJ2-5; v_call: TRBV19
cdr3_aa: CASSIQGITDTQYF; j_call: TRBJ2-3; v_call: TRBV5-1
cdr3_aa: CASSYSNGGGVAFF; j_call: TRBJ1-1; v_call: TRBV6-5
cdr3_aa: CASSLTSGRAAGELFF; j_call: TRBJ2-2; v_call: TRBV2
cdr3_aa: CASSMTGNYGYTF; j_call: TRBJ1-2; v_call: TRBV7-9
cdr3_aa: CASSSDGTGQGGELFF; j_call: TRBJ2-2; v_call: TRBV5-1
cdr3_aa: CSVGPDEAQYF; j_call: TRBJ2-7; v_call: TRBV29-1